This paragraph reports one T cell receptor beta chain. Its antigen remains unidentified. This entry comes from a study of cytomegalovirus exposure and HLA in healthy donors. Donors counted as nominally healthy when sampled, yet unrecorded immune exposures were likely. PCR amplification relied on 60 Vbeta primers (plus 13 Jbeta primers). Repertoires were generated with immunoSEQ multiplex PCR, while TCRdb's copy carries only in-frame clones and drops some. Its table records roughly 140,000 clones. The CDR3 is 13 amino acids. Per germline, CDR1 LNHDA and CDR2 SQIVND (reference sequence). With V trimmed by 4 bases and J by 8 bases, 4 bases remained unmatched. The study's findings and limits: Presence/absence results assume similar sequencing depth per donor, which may not hold.

This receptor was taken from a man aged 40-55 years in good health and CMV-seronegative. Sequenced input: PBMCs. The chain has TRBV19 and TRBJ2-1; TRBD1 agrees at 8 bases. The CDR3 spells CASSTQGGYEQFF. As DNA, the CDR3 is TGTGCCAGTAGTACACAGGGGGGATATGAGCAGTTCTTC.